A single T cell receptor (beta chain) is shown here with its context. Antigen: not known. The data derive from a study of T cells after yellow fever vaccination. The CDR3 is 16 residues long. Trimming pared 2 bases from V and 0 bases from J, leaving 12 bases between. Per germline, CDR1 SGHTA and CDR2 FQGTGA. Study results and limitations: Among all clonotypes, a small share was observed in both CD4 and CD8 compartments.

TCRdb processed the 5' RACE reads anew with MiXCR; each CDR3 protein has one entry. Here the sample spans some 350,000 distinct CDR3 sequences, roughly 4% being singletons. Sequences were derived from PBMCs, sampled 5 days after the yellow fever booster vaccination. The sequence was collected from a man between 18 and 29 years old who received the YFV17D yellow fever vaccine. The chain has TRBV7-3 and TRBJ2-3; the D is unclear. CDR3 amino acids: CASSLHPPTSTDTQYF. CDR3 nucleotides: TGTGCCAGCAGCTTACATCCTCCTACTAGCACAGATACGCAGTATTTT.